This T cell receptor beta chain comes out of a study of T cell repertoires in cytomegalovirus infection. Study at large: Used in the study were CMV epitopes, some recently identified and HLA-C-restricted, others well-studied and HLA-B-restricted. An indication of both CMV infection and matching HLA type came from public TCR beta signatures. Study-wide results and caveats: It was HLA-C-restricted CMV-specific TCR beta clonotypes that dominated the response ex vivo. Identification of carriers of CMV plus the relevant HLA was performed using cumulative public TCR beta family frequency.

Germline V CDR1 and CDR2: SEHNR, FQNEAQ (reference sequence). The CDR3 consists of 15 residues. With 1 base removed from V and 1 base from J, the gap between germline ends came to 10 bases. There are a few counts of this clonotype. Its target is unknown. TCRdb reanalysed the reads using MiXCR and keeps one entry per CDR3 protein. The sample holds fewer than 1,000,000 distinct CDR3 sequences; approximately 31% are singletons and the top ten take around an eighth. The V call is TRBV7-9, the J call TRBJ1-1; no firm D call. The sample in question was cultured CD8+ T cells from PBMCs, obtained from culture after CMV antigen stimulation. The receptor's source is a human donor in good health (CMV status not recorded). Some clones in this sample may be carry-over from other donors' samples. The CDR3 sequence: CASSLEKQWNTEAFF. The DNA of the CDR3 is TGTGCCAGCAGCTTAGAGAAACAGTGGAACACTGAAGCTTTCTTT.